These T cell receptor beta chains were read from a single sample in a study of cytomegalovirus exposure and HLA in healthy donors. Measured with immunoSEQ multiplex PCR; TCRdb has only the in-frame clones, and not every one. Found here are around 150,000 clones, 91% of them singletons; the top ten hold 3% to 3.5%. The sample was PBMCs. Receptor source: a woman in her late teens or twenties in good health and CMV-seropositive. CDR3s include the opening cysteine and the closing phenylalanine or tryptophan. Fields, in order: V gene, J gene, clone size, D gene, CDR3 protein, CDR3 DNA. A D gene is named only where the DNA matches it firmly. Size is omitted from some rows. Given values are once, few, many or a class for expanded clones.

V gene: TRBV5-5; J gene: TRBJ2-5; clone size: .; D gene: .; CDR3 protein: CATADSDLETQYF; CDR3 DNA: TGTGCCACCGCGGACAGTGATTTGGAGACCCAGTACTTC
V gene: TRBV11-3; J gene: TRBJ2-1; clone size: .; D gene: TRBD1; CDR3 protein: CASSLDSTGGRSYNEQFF; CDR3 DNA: TGTGCCAGCAGCTTAGATTCGACAGGGGGTAGGTCCTACAATGAGCAGTTCTTC
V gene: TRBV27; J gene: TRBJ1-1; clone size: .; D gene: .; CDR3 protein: CASSPGLPNTEAFF; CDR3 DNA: TGTGCCAGCAGTCCGGGACTCCCGAACACTGAAGCTTTCTTT
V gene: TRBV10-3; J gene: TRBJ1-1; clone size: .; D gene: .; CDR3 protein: CAISESGAKEAFF; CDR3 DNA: TGTGCCATCAGTGAGTCAGGGGCCAAGGAAGCTTTCTTT
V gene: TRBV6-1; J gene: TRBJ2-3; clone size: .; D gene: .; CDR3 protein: CASRKDSPRTQYF; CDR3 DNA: TGTGCCAGCAGGAAGGACAGCCCAAGGACGCAGTATTTT
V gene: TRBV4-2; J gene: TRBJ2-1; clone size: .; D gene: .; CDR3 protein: CASSQVLQGNNEQFF; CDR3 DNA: TGTGCCAGCAGCCAAGTTCTACAGGGCAACAATGAGCAGTTCTTC
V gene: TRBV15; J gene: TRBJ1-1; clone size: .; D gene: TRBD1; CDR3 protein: CATSSDRATEAFF; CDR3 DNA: TGTGCCACCAGCAGTGACAGGGCGACTGAAGCTTTCTTT
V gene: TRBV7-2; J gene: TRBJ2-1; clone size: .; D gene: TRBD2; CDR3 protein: CASSTLAASGNEQFF; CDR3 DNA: TGTGCCAGCAGCACCCTAGCGGCCTCGGGGAATGAGCAGTTCTTC
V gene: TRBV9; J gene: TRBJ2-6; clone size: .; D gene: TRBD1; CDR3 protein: CASSIGTGAIGGANVLTF; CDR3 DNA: TGTGCCAGCAGCATTGGGACAGGGGCGATTGGGGGGGCCAACGTCCTGACTTTC
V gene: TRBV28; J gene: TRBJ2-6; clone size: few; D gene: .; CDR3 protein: CASSLMGASGANVLTF; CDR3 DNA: TGTGCCAGCAGTTTGATGGGGGCCTCTGGGGCCAACGTCCTGACTTTC
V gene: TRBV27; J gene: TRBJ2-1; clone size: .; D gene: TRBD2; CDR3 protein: CASRTTGTSGYNEQFF; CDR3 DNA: TGTGCCAGCAGAACAACCGGGACTAGCGGCTACAATGAGCAGTTCTTC
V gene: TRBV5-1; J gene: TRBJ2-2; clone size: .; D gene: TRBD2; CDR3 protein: CASSLQPAGGRNTGELFF; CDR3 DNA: TGCGCCAGCAGCTTACAACCGGCCGGGGGGAGGAACACCGGGGAGCTGTTTTTT
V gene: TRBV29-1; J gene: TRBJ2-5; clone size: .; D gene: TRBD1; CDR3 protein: CSVEEGTGIQETQYF; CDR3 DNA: TGCAGCGTTGAAGAGGGGACAGGGATACAAGAGACCCAGTACTTC
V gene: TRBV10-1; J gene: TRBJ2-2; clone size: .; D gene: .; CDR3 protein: CASGAAPNTGELFF; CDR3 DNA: TGCGCCAGCGGGGCGGCCCCGAACACCGGGGAGCTGTTTTTT
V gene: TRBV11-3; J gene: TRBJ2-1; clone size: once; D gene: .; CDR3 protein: CASSLGGGAFYNEQFF; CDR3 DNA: TGTGCCAGCAGCTTGGGTGGGGGGGCTTTCTACAATGAGCAGTTCTTC
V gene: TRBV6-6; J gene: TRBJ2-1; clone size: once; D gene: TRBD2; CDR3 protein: CASSVGLAGDNEQFF; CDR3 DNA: TGTGCCAGCAGTGTGGGACTAGCGGGAGACAATGAGCAGTTCTTC
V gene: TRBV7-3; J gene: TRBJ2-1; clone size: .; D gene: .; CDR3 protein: CASSLSGSQYEQFF; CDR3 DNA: TGTGCCAGCAGCCTGTCGGGTAGCCAGTATGAGCAGTTCTTC
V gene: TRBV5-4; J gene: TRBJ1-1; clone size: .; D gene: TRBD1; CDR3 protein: CASSPTGGLEAFF; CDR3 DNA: TGTGCCAGCAGCCCGACAGGGGGCTTAGAAGCTTTCTTT
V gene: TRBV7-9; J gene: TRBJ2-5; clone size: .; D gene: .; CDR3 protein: CASSEWQGRQETQYF; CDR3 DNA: TGTGCCAGCAGTGAATGGCAGGGGCGGCAAGAGACCCAGTACTTC
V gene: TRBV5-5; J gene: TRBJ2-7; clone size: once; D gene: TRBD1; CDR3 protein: CASSFTGTGGYEQYF; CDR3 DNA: TGTGCCAGCAGCTTTACCGGGACAGGGGGCTACGAGCAGTACTTC
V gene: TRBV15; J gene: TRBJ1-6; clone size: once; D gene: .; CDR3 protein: CATSREGAGYHSPLHF; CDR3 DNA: TGTGCCACCAGCAGAGAGGGGGCTGGGTATCATTCACCCCTCCACTTT
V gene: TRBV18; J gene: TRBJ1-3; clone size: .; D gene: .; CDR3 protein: CASSPLGQRRGDSGNTIYF; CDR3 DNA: TGTGCCAGCTCACCACTAGGACAGAGGCGAGGGGACTCTGGAAACACCATATATTTT
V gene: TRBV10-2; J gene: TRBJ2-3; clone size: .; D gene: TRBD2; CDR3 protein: CASSDLAGGTDTQYF; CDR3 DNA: TGCGCCAGCAGTGATTTAGCGGGGGGCACAGATACGCAGTATTTT
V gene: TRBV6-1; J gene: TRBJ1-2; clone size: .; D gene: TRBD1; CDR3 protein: CASSDQPDRYYGYTF; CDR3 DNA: TGTGCCAGCAGTGATCAGCCGGACAGGTACTATGGCTACACCTTC
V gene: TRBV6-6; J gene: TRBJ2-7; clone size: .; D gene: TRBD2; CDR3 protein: CASSYPGTSGYEQYF; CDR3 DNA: TGTGCCAGCAGTTACCCCGGGACTAGTGGCTACGAGCAGTACTTC
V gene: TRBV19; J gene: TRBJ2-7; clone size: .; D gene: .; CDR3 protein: CASRRDPSYEQYF; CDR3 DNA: TGTGCCAGTCGGCGGGACCCCTCCTACGAGCAGTACTTC
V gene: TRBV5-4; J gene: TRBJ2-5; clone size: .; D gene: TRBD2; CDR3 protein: CASSVGTSGGRETQYF; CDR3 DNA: TGTGCCAGCAGCGTCGGGACTAGCGGGGGGAGGGAGACCCAGTACTTC
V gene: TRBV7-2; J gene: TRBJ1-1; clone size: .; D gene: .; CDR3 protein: CASSFRRALNTEAFF; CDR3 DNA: TGTGCCAGCAGCTTTCGGAGGGCATTGAACACTGAAGCTTTCTTT
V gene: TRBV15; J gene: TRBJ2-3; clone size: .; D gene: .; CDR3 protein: CATSRDAGGLRDTQYF; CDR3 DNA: TGTGCCACCAGCAGAGATGCCGGGGGTCTACGGGATACGCAGTATTTT
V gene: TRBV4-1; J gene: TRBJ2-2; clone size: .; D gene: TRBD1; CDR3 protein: CASSQDIGGGTGELFF; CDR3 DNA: TGCGCCAGCAGCCAAGATATAGGGGGCGGGACCGGGGAGCTGTTTTTT
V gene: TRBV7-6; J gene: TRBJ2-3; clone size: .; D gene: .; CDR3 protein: CASSLASVADTQYF; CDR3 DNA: TGTGCCAGCAGCTTAGCATCGGTAGCGGATACGCAGTATTTT
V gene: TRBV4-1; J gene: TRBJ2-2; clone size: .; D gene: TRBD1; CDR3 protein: CASSPYRGNTGELFF; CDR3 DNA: TGCGCCAGCAGCCCTTACAGGGGAAACACCGGGGAGCTGTTTTTT
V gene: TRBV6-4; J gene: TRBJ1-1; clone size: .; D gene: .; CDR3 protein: CASSDYAGRGEAFF; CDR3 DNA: TGTGCCAGCAGTGACTACGCAGGGCGGGGTGAAGCTTTCTTT
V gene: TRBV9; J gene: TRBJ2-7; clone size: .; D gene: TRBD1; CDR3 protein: CASSAGQGAVEQYF; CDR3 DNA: TGTGCCAGCAGCGCAGGACAGGGGGCGGTCGAGCAGTACTTC
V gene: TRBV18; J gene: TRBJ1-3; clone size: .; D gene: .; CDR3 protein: CASSRRGSSGNTIYF; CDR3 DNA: TGTGCCAGCTCACGTCGTGGGAGCTCTGGAAACACCATATATTTT
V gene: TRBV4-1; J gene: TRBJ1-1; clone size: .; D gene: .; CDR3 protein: CASSQAPWGAGGSTEAFF; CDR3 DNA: TGCGCCAGCAGCCAAGCCCCGTGGGGGGCCGGGGGGAGCACTGAAGCTTTCTTT
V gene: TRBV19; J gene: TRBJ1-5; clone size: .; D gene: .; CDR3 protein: CASSMVTASNQPQHF; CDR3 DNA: TGTGCCAGTAGTATGGTAACTGCGAGCAATCAGCCCCAGCATTTT
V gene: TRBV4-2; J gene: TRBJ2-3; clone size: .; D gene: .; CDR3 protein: CASSQEGASLDTQYF; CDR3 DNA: TGTGCCAGCAGCCAAGAGGGGGCTAGCTTAGATACGCAGTATTTT